Detailed here is one TCR beta chain. This sample stems from a study of CD8 T cells in Susac syndrome. The CDR3 covers 17 residues. Trimming removed 6 bases at V and 0 bases at J, with 20 bases between. Germline assignment: CDR1 SQVTM and CDR2 ANQGSEA. When the RNA was reverse transcribed, random hexamers were used with an input of 0.5 to 1 ug. Via MiXCR, TCRdb re-called the immunoSEQ multiplex PCR reads, giving one row per CDR3 protein. The table shows about 19,000 distinct CDR3 sequences, with 85% to 95% occurring only once. Sequencing of TCR beta drew on CD8+ and CD4+ T cells from blood. Healthy donors, matched for age and sex, constituted the control group.

The sequence was collected from a human donor in good health. What was sequenced was CD8+ T cells from PBMCs. This chain links TRBV29-1 with TRBJ2-2; TRBD2 might be the D (5 bases). This CDR3 is CSVPPSGTAANTGELFF. In DNA, the CDR3 is TGCAGCGTCCCCCCAAGCGGTACAGCAGCGAACACCGGGGAGCTGTTTTTT.